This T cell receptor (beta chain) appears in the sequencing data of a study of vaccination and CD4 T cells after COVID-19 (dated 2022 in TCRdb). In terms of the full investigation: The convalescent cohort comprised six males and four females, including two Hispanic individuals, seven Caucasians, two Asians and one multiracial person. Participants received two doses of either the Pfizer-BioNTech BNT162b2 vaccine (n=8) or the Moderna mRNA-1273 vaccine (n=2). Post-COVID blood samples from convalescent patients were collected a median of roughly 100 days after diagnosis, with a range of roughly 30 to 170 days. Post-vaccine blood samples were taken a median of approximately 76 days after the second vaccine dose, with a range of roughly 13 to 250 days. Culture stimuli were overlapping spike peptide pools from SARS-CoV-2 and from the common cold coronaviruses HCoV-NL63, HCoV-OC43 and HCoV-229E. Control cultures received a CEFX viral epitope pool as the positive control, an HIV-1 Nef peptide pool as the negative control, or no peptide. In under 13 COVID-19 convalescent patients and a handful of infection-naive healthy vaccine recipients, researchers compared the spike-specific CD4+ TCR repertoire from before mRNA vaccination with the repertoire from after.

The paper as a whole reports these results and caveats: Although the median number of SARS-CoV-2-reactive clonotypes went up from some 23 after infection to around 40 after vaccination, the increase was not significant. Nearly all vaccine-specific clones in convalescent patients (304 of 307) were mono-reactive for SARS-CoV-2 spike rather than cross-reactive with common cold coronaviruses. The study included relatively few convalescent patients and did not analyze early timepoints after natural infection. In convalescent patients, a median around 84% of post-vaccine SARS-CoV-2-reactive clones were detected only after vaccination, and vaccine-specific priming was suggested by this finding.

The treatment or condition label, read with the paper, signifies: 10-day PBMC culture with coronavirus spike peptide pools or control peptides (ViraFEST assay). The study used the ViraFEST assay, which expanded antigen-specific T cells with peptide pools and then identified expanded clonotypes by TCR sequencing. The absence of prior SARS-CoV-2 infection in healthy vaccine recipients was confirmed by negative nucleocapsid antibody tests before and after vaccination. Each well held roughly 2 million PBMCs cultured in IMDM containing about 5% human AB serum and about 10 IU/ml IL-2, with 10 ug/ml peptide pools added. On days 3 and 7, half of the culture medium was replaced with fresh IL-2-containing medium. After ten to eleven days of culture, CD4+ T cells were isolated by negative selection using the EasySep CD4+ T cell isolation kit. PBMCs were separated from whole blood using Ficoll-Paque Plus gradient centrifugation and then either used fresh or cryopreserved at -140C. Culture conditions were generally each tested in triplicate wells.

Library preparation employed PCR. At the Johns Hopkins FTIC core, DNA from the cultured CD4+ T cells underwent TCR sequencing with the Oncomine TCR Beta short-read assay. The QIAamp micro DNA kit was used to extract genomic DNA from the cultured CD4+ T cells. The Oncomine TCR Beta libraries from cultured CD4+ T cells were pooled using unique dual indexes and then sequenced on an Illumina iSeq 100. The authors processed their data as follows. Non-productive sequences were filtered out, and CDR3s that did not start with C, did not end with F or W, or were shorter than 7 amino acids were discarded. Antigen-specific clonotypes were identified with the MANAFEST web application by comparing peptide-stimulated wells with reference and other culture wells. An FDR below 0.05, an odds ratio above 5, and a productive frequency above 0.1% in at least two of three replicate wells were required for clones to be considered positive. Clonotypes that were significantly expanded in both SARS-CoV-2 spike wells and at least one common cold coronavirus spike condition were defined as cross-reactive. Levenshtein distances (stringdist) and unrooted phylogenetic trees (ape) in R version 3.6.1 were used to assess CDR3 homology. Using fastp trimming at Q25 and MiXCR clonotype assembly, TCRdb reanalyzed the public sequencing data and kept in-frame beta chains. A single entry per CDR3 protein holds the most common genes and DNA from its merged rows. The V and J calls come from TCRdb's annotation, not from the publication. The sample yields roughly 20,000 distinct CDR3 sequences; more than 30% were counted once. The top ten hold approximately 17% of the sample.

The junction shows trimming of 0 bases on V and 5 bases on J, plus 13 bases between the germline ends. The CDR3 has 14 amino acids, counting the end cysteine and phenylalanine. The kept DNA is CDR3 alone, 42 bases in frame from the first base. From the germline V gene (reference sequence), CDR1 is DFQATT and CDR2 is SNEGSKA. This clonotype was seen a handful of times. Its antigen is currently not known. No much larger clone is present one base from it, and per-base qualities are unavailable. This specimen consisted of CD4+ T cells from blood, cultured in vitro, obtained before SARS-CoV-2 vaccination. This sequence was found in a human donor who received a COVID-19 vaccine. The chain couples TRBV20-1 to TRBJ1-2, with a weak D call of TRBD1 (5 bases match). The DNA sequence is TGCAGTGCTAGAGATACGTCAGGGACTTATGGCTACACCTTC. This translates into CSARDTSGTYGYTF.